The 16 T cell receptor beta chains below were found in one sample sequenced in a study of shared clonotypes between healthy human individuals. Here immunoSEQ multiplex PCR was the method, and the copy in TCRdb shows in-frame clones only, minus some. The profile shows about 470,000 clones, roughly 77% of them singletons. The sequenced material came from PBMCs. All receptors derive from a woman aged 40 to 50 in good health. Some clones in this sample may be carry-over from other donors' samples.

The chain is built from TRBV6-1 and TRBJ1-2; 9 bases are a match to TRBD1. This CDR3 has 13 amino acids. Germline CDR1 and CDR2: MNHNS and SASEGT. V lost 4 bases, J lost 5 bases, and 2 bases stayed unmatched. CDR3 region: CASSVDRGYGYTF. For the CDR3, the DNA is TGTGCCAGCAGTGTCGACAGGGGGTATGGCTACACCTTC.

The V call is TRBV9, the J call TRBJ2-7, with 10 bases aligning to TRBD1. Germline loops: CDR1 SGDLS, CDR2 YYNGEE. V lost 4 bases, J lost 4 bases, and 5 bases stayed unmatched. The CDR3 extends over 14 amino acids. CDR3 in amino acids: CASSPGTGAYEQYF. The CDR3 bases are TGTGCCAGCAGCCCCGGGACAGGGGCGTACGAGCAGTACTTC. Using reference TRBV9 and TRBJ2-7 for the parts outside the CDR3, the full variable domain is DSGVTQTPKHLITATGQRVTLRCSPRSGDLSVYWYQQSLDQGLQFLIQYYNGEERAKGNILERFSAQQFPDLHSELNLSSLELGDSALYFCASSPGTGAYEQYFGPGTRLTVT.

This chain connects TRBV27 to TRBJ2-1; D is perhaps TRBD1 (6 bases). In germline, CDR1 is MNHEY, CDR2 SMNVEV (reference sequence). The CDR3 spans 14 residues. V was pared by 5 bases and J by 6 bases, with 14 bases between. The CDR3 sequence is CASSNPGTRNEQFF. The CDR3 DNA follows: TGTGCCAGCAGTAATCCCGGGACACGCAATGAGCAGTTCTTC.

The V gene is TRBV6-1, the J gene TRBJ1-2; D may be TRBD1 (6 bases). Germline loops: CDR1 MNHNS, CDR2 SASEGT. This CDR3 has 12 amino acids. V gave up 7 bases and J gave up 6 bases, with 12 bases separating them. CDR3 protein: CASTSPGDGYTF. The DNA for the CDR3 is TGTGCCAGCACCAGCCCAGGGGATGGCTACACCTTC.

The chain has TRBV25-1 and TRBJ2-1, with 7 bases aligning to TRBD2. The V gene's germline CDR1 is MGHDK and CDR2 SYGVNS. With 3 bases clipped from V and 7 bases from J, the junction kept 15 bases outside the gene matches. CDR3 length: 17 residues. The CDR3 sequence is CASSEAGGGSPRNEQFF. Written as DNA, the CDR3 is TGTGCCAGCAGTGAGGCCGGGGGAGGGTCACCAAGGAATGAGCAGTTCTTC. Combining the CDR3 with reference TRBV25-1 and TRBJ2-1 gives the whole variable domain EADIYQTPRYLVIGTGKKITLECSQTMGHDKMYWYQQDPGMELHLIHYSYGVNSTEKGDLSSESTVSRIRTEHFPLTLESARPSHTSQYLCASSEAGGGSPRNEQFFGPGTRLTVL.

J is TRBJ2-7 and V is TRBV28; D remains unclear. The germline V gene has CDR1 MDHEN and CDR2 SYDVKM. The germline V and J ends were trimmed by 3 bases and 4 bases, with 10 bases remaining between them. The CDR3 totals 13 residues. CDR3 in amino acids: CASSFPGKYEQYF. In nucleotides, the CDR3 is TGTGCCAGCAGTTTTCCCGGCAAATACGAGCAGTACTTC.

The chain employs TRBV4-3 and TRBJ1-5; D remains ambiguous. The V end lost 0 bases, the J end lost 4 bases, and 10 bases lay between the germline ends. Germline V gene lookup returns CDR1 LGHNA and CDR2 YSLEER. There are 15 residues in the CDR3. The CDR3 loop is CASSQDQGRNQPQHF. In DNA form, the CDR3 reads TGCGCCAGCAGCCAAGATCAAGGTAGGAATCAGCCCCAGCATTTT.

This clone was counted a single time. The chain links TRBV9 to TRBJ1-3; D is ambiguous. V shed 0 bases and J shed 2 bases, with 12 bases lying between them. Germline CDR1 is SGDLS and CDR2 is YYNGEE. This CDR3 contains 16 residues. The CDR3 region has the DNA TGTGCCAGCAGCGTAGTGAGCAATGAACCTGGAAACACCATATATTTT. The encoded protein is CASSVVSNEPGNTIYF.

This chain links TRBV7-2 with TRBJ2-3; TRBD1 might be the D (5 bases). The CDR3 extends over 16 amino acids. Trimming removed 2 bases at V and 0 bases at J, with 12 bases between. From germline, CDR1 is SGHTA and CDR2 FQGNSA. For the CDR3, the DNA is TGTGCCAGCAGCTTAACAGGCCTTACTAGCACAGATACGCAGTATTTT. Protein: CASSLTGLTSTDTQYF.

The chain combines TRBV19 with TRBJ2-7; a weak D match, TRBD1 (6 bases). The CDR3 has 14 amino acids. Germline CDR1 LNHDA, CDR2 SQIVND (reference sequence). Trimming took off 10 bases at V and 1 base at J, with 17 bases between the two ends. The CDR3 sequence is CATRDKAGSYEQYF. CDR3 sequence (DNA): TGTGCCACAAGGGACAAGGCGGGTTCCTACGAGCAGTACTTC. The full variable domain, its missing parts supplied by reference TRBV19 and TRBJ2-7, is DGGITQSPKYLFRKEGQNVTLSCEQNLNHDAMYWYRQDPGQGLRLIYYSQIVNDFQKGDIAEGYSVSREKKESFPLTVTSAQKNPTAFYLCATRDKAGSYEQYFGPGTRLTVT.

This chain links TRBV7-9 with TRBJ2-2; D unclear. Trimming stripped 7 bases from V and 6 bases from J, with 15 bases between. This CDR3 is 14 amino acids long. Per germline, CDR1 SEHNR and CDR2 FQNEAQ (reference sequence). CDR3 DNA sequence: TGTGCCAGCACCTACACGGCGATCGCCGGGGAGCTGTTTTTT. It encodes CASTYTAIAGELFF.

As for this clone: A read error is possible here, since a much larger clone lies one base away. Additional DNA sequences in this sample encode the identical CDR3. The chain joins TRBV30 to TRBJ1-5, with D possibly being TRBD1 (5 bases). Germline assignment: CDR1 GTSNPN and CDR2 SVGIG (reference sequence). The CDR3 loop spans 16 amino acids. The V end lost 0 bases, the J end lost 0 bases, and 12 bases lay between the germline ends. The CDR3 is CAWSVGGDYSNQPQHF. The CDR3 DNA is TGTGCCTGGAGTGTGGGGGGTGACTATAGCAATCAGCCCCAGCATTTT.

This clone was counted many times. V is TRBV10-1 and J is TRBJ2-5, with 8 bases fitting TRBD2. Germline CDR1 WNHNN, CDR2 SYGVQD (reference sequence). The CDR3 loop spans 16 amino acids. V gave up 7 bases and J gave up 8 bases; unmatched junction bases: 18. CDR3 in DNA: TGCGCCAGCATCGGGCGGTCTCTCGGGGGGGTTGACACCCAGTACTTC. It codes for CASIGRSLGGVDTQYF.

The chain carries TRBV5-4 and TRBJ2-5; D may be TRBD2 (5 bases). V dropped 4 bases and J dropped 5 bases, with 18 bases sitting between them. CDR1 and CDR2 from the germline V gene are SGHNT and YYREEE (reference sequence). CDR3 size: 15 residues. The CDR3: CASSPRTEAGETQYF. CDR3 DNA sequence: TGTGCCAGCAGCCCCCGGACGGAGGCTGGGGAGACCCAGTACTTC.

V gene TRBV19 combines with J gene TRBJ1-1, with unresolved D. CDR1 and CDR2 from the germline V gene are LNHDA and SQIVND (reference sequence). V lost 4 bases, J lost 1 base, and 13 bases lay in between. CDR3 length: 15 residues. The CDR3 protein is CASSTEPRGNTEAFF. The DNA of the CDR3 is TGTGCCAGTAGTACCGAACCCCGGGGGAACACTGAAGCTTTCTTT.

The V gene is TRBV21-1, the J gene TRBJ1-5; the D call in the table, TRBD1, was not verified against the DNA. TRBV21-1 counts as a pseudogene. CDR3 length equals 15 residues. The CDR3 DNA follows: TGTGCCAGCAGCAGGACTGGGACAGTCAATCAGCCCCAGCATTTT. Translation gives CASSRTGTVNQPQHF.